This record covers a single T cell receptor beta chain. Its specificity is unknown. The TCR beta cDNA libraries carried unique molecular identifiers. In TCRdb, the PCR reads were re-called with MiXCR into one record per CDR3 protein. The repertoire consists of around 200,000 distinct CDR3 sequences, with 25% to 30% occurring once and the leading ten covering 3% to 3.5%. These data come from a study of post-analysis software for immune sequencing data. Germline CDR1 reads LGHDT; CDR2 reads YNNKEL (reference sequence). CDR3 size: 21 residues. The V segment lost 4 bases and the J segment 2 bases; nucleotides outside the gene matches: 22. Study-wide findings and caveats: Five or six TRBV segments were significantly more frequent in patients than in controls. TRBV5-6, TRBV5-1 and TRBV20-1 were among these segments.

This clonotype was sampled from a girl under 18 with multiple sclerosis. This chain uses TRBV3-1 with TRBJ1-5; 8 bases align to TRBD1. Input material: blood. The CDR3, as DNA: TGTGCCAGCAGCCCGATGGCAGGGTGGACAGGGAACAATCAGGGCAATCAGCCCCAGCATTTT. Its protein is CASSPMAGWTGNNQGNQPQHF.